This T cell receptor beta chain was identified in a study of blood T cell repertoires in COVID-19. About the research overall: Italy, Spain and the United States were the sources of the convalescent and acute COVID-19 samples.

This CDR3 is built from 14 residues. V lost 0 bases, J lost 8 bases, and 12 bases lay in between. Germline CDR1 is SGDLS and CDR2 is YYNGEE. In the authors' workflow: Scientists estimated how many nucleated cells there were by amplifying reference gene primers. Using immunoSEQ multiplex PCR, the repertoire was profiled, and TCRdb retains in-frame clones only, with some absent. V and J calls and clone size are given by that table; D and trimming were obtained from the DNA. Of around 210,000 clones in the sample, around nine tenths are singletons; the top ten hold over 15%. This sequence joins TRBV9 and TRBJ2-1; D is perhaps TRBD2 (5 bases). The source of this sequence is a man aged 50 to 59 with COVID-19, enrolled during active disease. Sequencing was carried out using peripheral blood. Here the CDR3 reads CASSVADTGDEQFF. The DNA of the CDR3 is TGTGCCAGCAGCGTAGCCGACACCGGGGATGAGCAGTTCTTC.